These T cell receptor beta chains were read from a single sample in a study of T cell responses to AZD1222 COVID-19 vaccine. Here immunoSEQ multiplex PCR was the method, and the copy in TCRdb shows in-frame clones only, minus some. The sample includes approximately 60,000 clones, less than 90% of them seen just once. The sequences come from peripheral blood, collected 28 days after the second AZD1222 dose. These receptor sequences come from an adult who received the AZD1222 COVID-19 vaccine. The conserved cysteine and the conserved F or W are not part of the CDR3 here. The order of the fields is V gene, clone size, D gene, CDR3 protein. D genes are given only for firm matches. Part of the rows lack a size; the others show once, few, many or a class for expanded clones.

V gene: TRBV7-2; clone size: NA; D gene: TRBD1; CDR3 protein: ASSFMGDRGTEAF
V gene: TRBV19; clone size: NA; D gene: TRBD1; CDR3 protein: ASSRDRYNTEAF
V gene: TRBV30; clone size: NA; D gene: TRBD1; CDR3 protein: AWSRQGGQPQH
V gene: TRBV28; clone size: NA; D gene: TRBD1; CDR3 protein: ASSPQGVVGEQY
V gene: TRBV6-2/TRBV6-3; clone size: few; D gene: TRBD2; CDR3 protein: ASSFGLARVDEQY
V gene: TRBV12-3/TRBV12-4; clone size: NA; D gene: NA; CDR3 protein: ASRLQTGEQY
V gene: TRBV7-9; clone size: few; D gene: NA; CDR3 protein: ASSPSYEQY
V gene: TRBV28; clone size: NA; D gene: TRBD1; CDR3 protein: ASTGQFYT
V gene: TRBV28; clone size: NA; D gene: NA; CDR3 protein: ASRLWDTDTQY
V gene: TRBV7-2; clone size: NA; D gene: NA; CDR3 protein: ASSQGASSGVTDTQY
V gene: TRBV3-1/TRBV3-2; clone size: NA; D gene: NA; CDR3 protein: ASSFREGGTEAF
V gene: TRBV2; clone size: NA; D gene: NA; CDR3 protein: ASTMDYSNTGELF
V gene: TRBV5-1; clone size: NA; D gene: NA; CDR3 protein: ASSPTATLSTDTQY